This is a list of T cell receptor beta chains from one sample in a study of CD8 T cells in ankylosing spondylitis. TCRdb re-called the 5' RACE reads with MiXCR, one entry per CDR3 protein. The sample shows a few hundred thousand distinct CDR3 sequences, around 17% of them seen only once. Material for sequencing was blood, either unsorted or a sorted T cell fraction (not recorded which). These receptors were obtained from a male donor with ankylosing spondylitis. Each CDR3 is given with its conserved first and last residue. D genes are given only for firm matches. Clone size is not always given. Where it is, it says once, few, many or a class for expanded clones.

j_call | v_call | clone_size | d_call | cdr3_aa | cdr3_nt
TRBJ1-6 | TRBV20-1 | few | - | CSAREGISPLHF | TGCAGTGCTAGAGAGGGAATTTCACCCCTCCACTTT
TRBJ1-1 | TRBV5-1 | - | - | CASSLSTGNIMMNTEAFF | TGCGCCAGCAGCTTGTCAACAGGGAACATAATGATGAACACTGAAGCTTTCTTT
TRBJ2-2 | TRBV12-3/TRBV12-4 | - | TRBD1 | CASRTGGFYAGELFF | TGTGCCAGCAGGACAGGGGGCTTTTACGCCGGGGAGCTGTTTTTT
TRBJ1-1 | TRBV19 | - | - | CATGQSMNTEAFF | TGTGCCACAGGACAGTCTATGAACACTGAAGCTTTCTTT
TRBJ2-7 | TRBV20-1 | - | - | CSARGLEGSYEQYF | TGCAGTGCTAGAGGGCTGGAGGGGTCCTACGAGCAGTACTTC
TRBJ2-1 | TRBV6-2/TRBV6-3 | - | TRBD2 | CASKRGAPLDEQFF | TGTGCCAGCAAGCGGGGTGCTCCCTTGGATGAGCAGTTCTTC
TRBJ2-1 | TRBV21-1 | many | - | CASSKSGQDNEQFF | TGTGCCAGCAGCAAAAGCGGGCAGGACAATGAGCAGTTCTTC
TRBJ1-4 | TRBV4-3 | few | - | CASSQGRGEKLFF | TGCGCCAGCAGCCAGGGGAGGGGAGAAAAACTGTTTTTT
TRBJ2-5 | TRBV5-1 | few | TRBD1 | CASSFGSTGMYQETQYF | TGCGCCAGCAGCTTTGGTTCGACAGGGATGTACCAAGAGACCCAGTACTTC
TRBJ1-1 | TRBV27 | few | - | CASSKAGAITEAFF | TGTGCCAGCAGTAAGGCAGGGGCCATCACTGAAGCTTTCTTT
TRBJ2-1 | TRBV14 | few | - | CASSRQASYNEQFF | TGTGCCAGCAGCCGACAGGCCTCCTACAATGAGCAGTTCTTC
TRBJ1-3 | TRBV7-6 | few | - | CASSSHEGGNTIYF | TGTGCCAGCAGCTCCCATGAGGGGGGAAACACCATATATTTT
TRBJ2-1 | TRBV20-1 | few | TRBD2 | CSARASGSLIGEQFF | TGCAGTGCTAGAGCTAGCGGGAGTTTGATCGGTGAGCAGTTCTTC
TRBJ2-7 | TRBV6-4 | few | TRBD1 | CASSDSWTGDPYEQYF | TGTGCCAGCAGTGACTCGTGGACAGGGGATCCCTACGAGCAGTACTTC
TRBJ1-2 | TRBV20-1 | - | TRBD1 | CSASDPSTGLIYGYTF | TGCAGTGCTAGCGACCCTTCGACAGGGCTAATCTATGGCTACACCTTC
TRBJ2-7 | TRBV5-1 | - | TRBD2 | CASSPGGGEGYEQYF | TGCGCCAGCAGCCCCGGCGGGGGGGAAGGCTACGAGCAGTACTTC
TRBJ1-1 | TRBV25-1 | few | TRBD1 | CASSEWDRVNTEAFF | TGTGCCAGCAGTGAATGGGACAGGGTGAACACTGAAGCTTTCTTT
TRBJ1-6 | TRBV5-1 | large | - | CASSRRRPNNSPLHF | TGCGCCAGCAGCCGTCGGAGGCCGAATAATTCACCCCTCCACTTT
TRBJ1-1 | TRBV20-1 | few | - | CSARGEGRETEAFF | TGCAGTGCTAGAGGAGAGGGGCGAGAAACTGAAGCTTTCTTT
TRBJ2-5 | TRBV7-9 | - | TRBD1 | CASSLGGQGSQETQYF | TGTGCCAGCAGCTTAGGGGGACAGGGGTCTCAAGAGACCCAGTACTTC
TRBJ1-1 | TRBV7-2 | - | TRBD1 | CASSSAQGAAREAFF | TGTGCCAGCAGCTCCGCACAGGGGGCGGCAAGAGAAGCTTTCTTT
TRBJ2-1 | TRBV11-1 | - | TRBD2 | CASSSTGTSGGSSYNEQFF | TGTGCCAGCAGCTCAACCGGGACTAGCGGTGGGAGCTCCTACAATGAGCAGTTCTTC
TRBJ1-5 | TRBV4-1 | few | - | CASSQDHSSNQPQHF | TGCGCCAGCAGCCAAGATCATTCTAGCAATCAGCCCCAGCATTTT
TRBJ1-3 | TRBV7-9 | few | - | CASSLVTEVWGNTIYF | TGTGCCAGCAGCTTAGTTACAGAGGTTTGGGGAAACACCATATATTTT
TRBJ1-4 | TRBV7-9 | - | TRBD1 | CASSPTGGEKLFF | TGTGCCAGCAGCCCCACAGGGGGTGAAAAACTGTTTTTT
TRBJ1-5 | TRBV7-2 | - | TRBD1 | CASSQNQGAMGQPQHF | TGTGCCAGCAGCCAGAACCAGGGGGCTATGGGTCAGCCCCAGCATTTT
TRBJ2-7 | TRBV14 | few | - | CASSSPYGSGHLSYEQYF | TGTGCCAGCAGCTCTCCCTACGGGTCGGGACACCTTTCCTACGAGCAGTACTTC
TRBJ1-1 | TRBV12-3/TRBV12-4 | few | TRBD1 | CASRIDRVEAFF | TGTGCCAGCAGGATCGACAGGGTTGAAGCTTTCTTT
TRBJ1-4 | TRBV12-3/TRBV12-4 | many | - | CASSLSGSNEKLFF | TGTGCCAGCAGTTTATCAGGGTCTAATGAAAAACTGTTTTTT
TRBJ1-1 | TRBV12-5 | - | - | CASGFSPDTEAFF | TGTGCTAGTGGTTTCAGTCCGGACACTGAAGCTTTCTTT
TRBJ2-2 | TRBV4-1 | few | TRBD1 | CASSQDLGTGNTGELFF | TGCGCCAGCAGCCAAGATCTCGGGACAGGGAACACCGGGGAGCTGTTTTTT
TRBJ2-1 | TRBV6-2/TRBV6-3 | - | TRBD1 | CASTPGGNEQFF | TGTGCCAGCACCCCAGGGGGCAATGAGCAGTTCTTC
TRBJ1-2 | TRBV2 | - | TRBD1 | CASSELGQEPSGGYTF | TGTGCCAGCAGTGAACTGGGACAGGAGCCCTCGGGTGGCTACACCTTC
TRBJ2-1 | TRBV29-1 | - | - | CSVAKEGLHIFNEQFF | TGCAGCGTTGCCAAAGAGGGACTCCATATTTTCAATGAGCAGTTCTTC
TRBJ1-2 | TRBV12-3/TRBV12-4 | many | - | CASSSDRNYGYTF | TGTGCCAGCAGCTCGGACAGAAACTATGGCTACACCTTC
TRBJ2-5 | TRBV6-2/TRBV6-3 | - | TRBD2 | CASSYSPSGREETQYF | TGTGCCAGCAGTTACTCGCCTAGCGGGAGGGAAGAGACCCAGTACTTC
TRBJ1-1 | TRBV5-1 | - | - | CASSLVVPEGGDTEAFF | TGCGCCAGCAGCTTGGTTGTACCCGAAGGGGGTGACACTGAAGCTTTCTTT
TRBJ2-3 | TRBV7-8 | once | - | CASSLLPSTSTDTQYF | TGTGCCAGCAGCTTACTCCCCTCAACGAGCACAGATACGCAGTATTTT
TRBJ1-1 | TRBV6-1 | few | - | CATRSGPNTEAFF | TGTGCGACGCGGAGCGGGCCTAACACTGAAGCTTTCTTT
TRBJ2-3 | TRBV24-1 | many | - | CATSDSSGFGTDTQYF | TGTGCCACCAGTGACTCCTCGGGTTTTGGCACAGATACGCAGTATTTT
TRBJ2-7 | TRBV16 | few | TRBD1 | CASSQLGTARGF | TGTGCCAGCAGCCAATTAGGGACAGCCAGAGGCTTC
TRBJ1-1 | TRBV10-3 | - | - | CAISEGGHTEAFF | TGTGCCATCAGTGAGGGGGGGCACACTGAAGCTTTCTTT
TRBJ1-5 | TRBV20-1 | few | TRBD1 | CSARPLGGQQGSSNQPQHF | TGCAGTGCTAGACCCTTGGGGGGGCAACAGGGGAGTAGCAATCAGCCCCAGCATTTT
TRBJ2-4 | TRBV4-1 | few | TRBD2 | CASSPGGGQAKNIQYF | TGCGCCAGCAGCCCCGGGGGGGGCCAAGCCAAAAACATTCAGTACTTC
TRBJ2-3 | TRBV6-1 | few | - | CASSAIIGLLTDTQYF | TGTGCCAGCAGTGCCATTATAGGGCTACTCACAGATACGCAGTATTTT
TRBJ2-7 | TRBV5-1 | - | - | CASSWDSGPYSYEQYF | TGCGCCAGCAGCTGGGATAGCGGTCCCTACTCCTACGAGCAGTACTTC
TRBJ1-1 | TRBV4-1 | - | - | CASSHPLGTVNTEAFF | TGCGCCAGCAGCCACCCCTTGGGAACAGTGAACACTGAAGCTTTCTTT
TRBJ2-3 | TRBV9 | few | - | CASSGGHSTDTQYF | TGTGCCAGCAGCGGGGGACACAGCACAGATACGCAGTATTTT
TRBJ1-1 | TRBV9 | - | - | CASGEGRTEAFF | TGTGCCAGCGGCGAGGGTCGCACTGAAGCTTTCTTT
TRBJ2-1 | TRBV24-1 | few | - | CATSESGSSRGEQFF | TGTGCCACCAGCGAAAGCGGAAGCTCCCGTGGTGAGCAGTTCTTC